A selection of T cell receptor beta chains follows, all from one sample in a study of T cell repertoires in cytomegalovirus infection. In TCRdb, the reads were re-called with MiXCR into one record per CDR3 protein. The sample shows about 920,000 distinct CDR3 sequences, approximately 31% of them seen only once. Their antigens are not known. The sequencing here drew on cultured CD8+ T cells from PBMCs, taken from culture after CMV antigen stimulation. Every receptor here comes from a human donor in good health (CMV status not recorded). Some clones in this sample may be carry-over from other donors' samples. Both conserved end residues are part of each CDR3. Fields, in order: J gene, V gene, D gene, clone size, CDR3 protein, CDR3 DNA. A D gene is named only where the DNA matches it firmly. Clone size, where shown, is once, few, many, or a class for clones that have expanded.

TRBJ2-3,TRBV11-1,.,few,CASSLEGDLGDTQYF,TGTGCCAGCAGCTTAGAGGGAGACCTGGGGGATACGCAGTATTTT
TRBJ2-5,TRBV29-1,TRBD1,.,CSVDPGQGDEGYKTQYF,TGCAGCGTTGACCCGGGACAGGGGGACGAAGGGTATAAGACCCAGTACTTC
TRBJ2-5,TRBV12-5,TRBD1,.,CASAGDRLKTQYF,TGTGCTAGTGCAGGGGACAGGTTGAAAACCCAGTACTTC
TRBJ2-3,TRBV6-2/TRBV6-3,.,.,CASSSSIRDTQYF,TGTGCCAGCAGTTCTAGTATCCGAGATACGCAGTATTTT
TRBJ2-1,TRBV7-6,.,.,CASSPRGGTDEQFF,TGTGCCAGCAGCCCCCGTGGGGGGACGGATGAGCAGTTCTTC
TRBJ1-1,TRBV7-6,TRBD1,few,CASSLGDRSMNTEAFF,TGTGCCAGCAGCTTAGGGGACAGGTCCATGAACACTGAAGCTTTCTTT
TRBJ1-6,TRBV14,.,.,CASSQAGSANSPLHF,TGTGCCAGCAGCCAAGCGGGGTCGGCTAATTCACCCCTCCACTTT
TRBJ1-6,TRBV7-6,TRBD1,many,CASSFLVGQKYSPLHF,TGTGCCAGCAGCTTCCTGGTGGGACAGAAGTATTCACCCCTCCACTTT
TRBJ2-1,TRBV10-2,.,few,CASMGHYNEQFF,TGCGCCAGCATGGGACATTACAATGAGCAGTTCTTC
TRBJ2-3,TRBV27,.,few,CASSLRGGPPDTQYF,TGTGCCAGCAGTTTAAGAGGGGGGCCCCCAGATACGCAGTATTTT
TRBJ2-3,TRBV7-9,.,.,CASSSTGESVGDTQYF,TGTGCCAGCAGCTCGACAGGAGAATCCGTCGGAGATACGCAGTATTTT
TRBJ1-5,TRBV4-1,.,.,CASSQSTGMPQHF,TGCGCCAGCAGCCAGTCTACAGGAATGCCCCAGCATTTT
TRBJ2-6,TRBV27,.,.,CASSLRAPTGAYSGANVLTF,TGTGCCAGCAGTTTACGGGCGCCGACAGGCGCCTACTCTGGGGCCAACGTCCTGACTTTC
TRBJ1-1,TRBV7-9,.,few,CASSFSGTGGEAFF,TGTGCCAGCAGCTTTTCCGGGACGGGAGGTGAAGCTTTCTTT
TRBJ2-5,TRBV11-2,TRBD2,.,CASRPFGGTEQETQYF,TGTGCCAGCCGCCCTTTCGGGGGGACCGAACAAGAGACCCAGTACTTC
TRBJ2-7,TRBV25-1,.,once,CASSELYQGEQYF,TGTGCCAGCAGTGAACTCTACCAGGGGGAGCAGTACTTC
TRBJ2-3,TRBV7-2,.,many,CASSPGLFTDTQYF,TGTGCCAGCAGCCCCGGACTATTCACAGATACGCAGTATTTT
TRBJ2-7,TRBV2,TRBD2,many,CASRELAGSYEQYF,TGTGCCAGCAGGGAACTAGCGGGCTCCTACGAGCAGTACTTC